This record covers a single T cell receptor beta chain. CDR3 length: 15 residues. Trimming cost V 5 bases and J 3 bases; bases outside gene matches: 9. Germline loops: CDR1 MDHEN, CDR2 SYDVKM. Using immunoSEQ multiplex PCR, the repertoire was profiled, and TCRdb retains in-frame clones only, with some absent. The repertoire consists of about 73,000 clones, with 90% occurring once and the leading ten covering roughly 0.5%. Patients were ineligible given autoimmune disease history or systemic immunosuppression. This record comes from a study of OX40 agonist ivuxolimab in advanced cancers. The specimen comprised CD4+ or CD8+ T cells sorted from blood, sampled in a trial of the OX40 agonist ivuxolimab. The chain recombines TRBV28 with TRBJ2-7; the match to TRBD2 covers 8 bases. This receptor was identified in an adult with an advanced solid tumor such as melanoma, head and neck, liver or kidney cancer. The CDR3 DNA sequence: TGTGCCAGCAGTCAACAAGCGGGAGCGTTCTACGAGCAGTACTTC. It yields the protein CASSQQAGAFYEQYF.